Listed below are T cell receptor beta chains from one sample, sequenced in a study of T cell responses to AZD1222 COVID-19 vaccine. This table comes from immunoSEQ multiplex PCR, and its TCRdb copy is limited to in-frame clones, with some not included. Altogether 90,000 or so clones are present, approximately 89% being singletons, with the ten largest covering roughly 5.3%. This material consisted of peripheral blood, taken 28 days after the second AZD1222 dose. Source of these receptors: an adult who received the AZD1222 COVID-19 vaccine. CDR3s include the opening cysteine and the closing phenylalanine or tryptophan.

J gene: TRBJ1-3
V gene: TRBV21-1
CDR3 protein: CASSKMVLLRGGNTIYF

J gene: TRBJ1-2
V gene: TRBV4-2
CDR3 protein: CASSSVGGIGGYTF

J gene: TRBJ1-4
V gene: TRBV25-1
CDR3 protein: CASGRGLTNEKLFF

J gene: TRBJ2-5
V gene: TRBV7-3
CDR3 protein: CASSSSGTKKETQYF

J gene: TRBJ2-7
V gene: TRBV5-4
CDR3 protein: CASSRTGTKTYEQYF

J gene: TRBJ1-1
V gene: TRBV19
CDR3 protein: CASSIRDRGNTEAFF

J gene: TRBJ2-1
V gene: TRBV6-2/TRBV6-3
CDR3 protein: CASSLVGGGVNEQFF

J gene: TRBJ2-1
V gene: TRBV25-1
CDR3 protein: CASRTAGSSYNEQFF

J gene: TRBJ1-5
V gene: TRBV6-5
CDR3 protein: CASRLKDSNQPQHF

J gene: TRBJ1-6
V gene: TRBV28
CDR3 protein: CASSGGAAGSPLHF

J gene: TRBJ2-1
V gene: TRBV5-1
CDR3 protein: CASSFDSLNEQFF

J gene: TRBJ2-5
V gene: TRBV18
CDR3 protein: CASSHSSSGVYQETQYF

J gene: TRBJ2-1
V gene: TRBV30
CDR3 protein: CAWRPTERGSYNEQFF

J gene: TRBJ2-5
V gene: TRBV7-9
CDR3 protein: CASSLALNPGAGETQYF

J gene: TRBJ1-2
V gene: TRBV6-5
CDR3 protein: CASSYSAENYGYTF

J gene: TRBJ2-7
V gene: TRBV29-1
CDR3 protein: CSVVGQSYEQYF

J gene: TRBJ2-2
V gene: TRBV9
CDR3 protein: CASSVGFRGGELFF

J gene: TRBJ2-1
V gene: TRBV27
CDR3 protein: CASAVAGAYNEQFF

J gene: TRBJ2-3
V gene: TRBV6-5
CDR3 protein: CASSYSGLGIKDTQYF

J gene: TRBJ2-1
V gene: TRBV10-3
CDR3 protein: CAISDGQNKYNEQFF

J gene: TRBJ2-1
V gene: TRBV9
CDR3 protein: CASSGAVSYNEQFF

J gene: TRBJ1-5
V gene: TRBV27
CDR3 protein: CASSYGAGAQPQHF

J gene: TRBJ2-3
V gene: TRBV5-1
CDR3 protein: CASREGLASDTQYF

J gene: TRBJ2-2
V gene: TRBV6-5
CDR3 protein: CASIEARGLTGELFF

J gene: TRBJ2-5
V gene: TRBV27
CDR3 protein: CASSLSLAGGLETQYF

J gene: TRBJ1-1
V gene: TRBV11-2
CDR3 protein: CASSWTENTEAFF

J gene: TRBJ1-5
V gene: TRBV6-6
CDR3 protein: CASTDRGHNQPQHF

J gene: TRBJ2-3
V gene: TRBV9
CDR3 protein: CASSVSGKKDTQYF

J gene: TRBJ1-2
V gene: TRBV6-5
CDR3 protein: CASSYYQGGYGYTF

J gene: TRBJ1-2
V gene: TRBV6-5
CDR3 protein: CASRPGQNYGYTF

J gene: TRBJ2-6
V gene: TRBV10-3
CDR3 protein: CAISESRASGDSGANVLTF

J gene: TRBJ2-7
V gene: TRBV10-2
CDR3 protein: CASSEGLARTYEQYF

J gene: TRBJ1-5
V gene: TRBV12-3/TRBV12-4
CDR3 protein: CASRYVDQPQHF

J gene: TRBJ1-5
V gene: TRBV18
CDR3 protein: CASSKPGLQSNQPQHF

J gene: TRBJ1-1
V gene: TRBV27
CDR3 protein: CASSLIGRGVPEAFF

J gene: TRBJ1-5
V gene: TRBV7-6
CDR3 protein: CASSLLAGTGNQPQHF

J gene: TRBJ1-2
V gene: TRBV6-5
CDR3 protein: CAIGTPGGYTF

J gene: TRBJ1-5
V gene: TRBV19
CDR3 protein: CASKRDRGVYNNQPQHF

J gene: TRBJ2-5
V gene: TRBV19
CDR3 protein: CASSFSGIETQYF

J gene: TRBJ1-1
V gene: TRBV7-9
CDR3 protein: CASSLGDRVNTEAFF

J gene: TRBJ2-1
V gene: TRBV6-2/TRBV6-3
CDR3 protein: CASSNVMVEQFF

J gene: TRBJ2-3
V gene: TRBV30
CDR3 protein: CAWGLSTDTQYF

J gene: TRBJ2-7
V gene: TRBV6-6
CDR3 protein: CASSYRLASYEQYF

J gene: TRBJ1-6
V gene: TRBV4-1
CDR3 protein: CASSQGSYNSPLHF

J gene: TRBJ2-7
V gene: TRBV28
CDR3 protein: CASSVVPGGPYEQYF

J gene: TRBJ2-7
V gene: TRBV20-1
CDR3 protein: CSANIPYEQYF

J gene: TRBJ2-3
V gene: TRBV7-9
CDR3 protein: CASSHPLAGLSTDTQYF

J gene: TRBJ1-1
V gene: TRBV5-1
CDR3 protein: CASSTRQGRNRNTEAFF

J gene: TRBJ2-6
V gene: TRBV7-8
CDR3 protein: CASSSPNTPGRGANVLTF

J gene: TRBJ1-2
V gene: TRBV25-1
CDR3 protein: CASSGGQDVYGYTF

J gene: TRBJ1-1
V gene: TRBV7-9
CDR3 protein: CASSLANRATEAFF

J gene: TRBJ2-7
V gene: TRBV4-2
CDR3 protein: CASSPVGTGTYEQYF

J gene: TRBJ1-4
V gene: TRBV11-2
CDR3 protein: CASSLDRINEKLFF

J gene: TRBJ2-1
V gene: TRBV9
CDR3 protein: CASSLRGLSNEQFF

J gene: TRBJ1-4
V gene: TRBV7-9
CDR3 protein: CASSSPLATNEKLFF

J gene: TRBJ1-1
V gene: TRBV15
CDR3 protein: CATSERTGPYMDEAFF

J gene: TRBJ1-5
V gene: TRBV6-4
CDR3 protein: CASSETAYQPQHF

J gene: TRBJ2-5
V gene: TRBV25-1
CDR3 protein: CASSEIGTVQETQYF